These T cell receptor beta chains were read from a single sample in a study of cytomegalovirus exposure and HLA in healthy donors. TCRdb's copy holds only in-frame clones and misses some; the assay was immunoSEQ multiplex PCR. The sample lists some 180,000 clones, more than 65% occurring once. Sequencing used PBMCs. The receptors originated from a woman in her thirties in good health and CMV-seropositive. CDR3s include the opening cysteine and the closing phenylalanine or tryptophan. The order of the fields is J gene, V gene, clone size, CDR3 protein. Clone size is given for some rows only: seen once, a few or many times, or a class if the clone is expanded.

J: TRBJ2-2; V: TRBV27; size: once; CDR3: CASSGTAAGRLFF
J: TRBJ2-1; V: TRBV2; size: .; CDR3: CASSADRGNYNEQFF
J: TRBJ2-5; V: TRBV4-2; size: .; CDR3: CASSQAAGQGARETQYF
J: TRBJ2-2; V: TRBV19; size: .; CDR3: CASSMRVKGELFF
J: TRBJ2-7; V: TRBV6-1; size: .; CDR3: CASNAGPYEQYF
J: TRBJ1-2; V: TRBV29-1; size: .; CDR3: CSVDVQTGFGYTF
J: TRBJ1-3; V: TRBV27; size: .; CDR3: CASSATGQGRNTIYF
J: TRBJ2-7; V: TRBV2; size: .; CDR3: CASEHSYEQYF
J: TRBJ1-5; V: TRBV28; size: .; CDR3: CASRPTGSYSNQPQHF
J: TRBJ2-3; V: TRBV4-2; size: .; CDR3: CASMERGGTDTQYF
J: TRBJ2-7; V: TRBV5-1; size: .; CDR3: CASSLTPGLAYEQYF
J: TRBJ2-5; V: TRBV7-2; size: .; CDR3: CASSSRGQETQYF
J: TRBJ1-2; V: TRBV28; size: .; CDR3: CASSSPAGGFYGYTF
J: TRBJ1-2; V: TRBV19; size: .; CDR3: CASSISGGNYGYTF
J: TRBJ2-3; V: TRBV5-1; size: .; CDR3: CASSQSTDTQYF
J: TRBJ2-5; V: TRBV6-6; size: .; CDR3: CASSSAAQETQYF
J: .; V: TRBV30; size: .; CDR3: CAWGDRTGFYEQYF
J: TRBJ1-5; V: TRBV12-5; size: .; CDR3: CASGLDYRGPQHF